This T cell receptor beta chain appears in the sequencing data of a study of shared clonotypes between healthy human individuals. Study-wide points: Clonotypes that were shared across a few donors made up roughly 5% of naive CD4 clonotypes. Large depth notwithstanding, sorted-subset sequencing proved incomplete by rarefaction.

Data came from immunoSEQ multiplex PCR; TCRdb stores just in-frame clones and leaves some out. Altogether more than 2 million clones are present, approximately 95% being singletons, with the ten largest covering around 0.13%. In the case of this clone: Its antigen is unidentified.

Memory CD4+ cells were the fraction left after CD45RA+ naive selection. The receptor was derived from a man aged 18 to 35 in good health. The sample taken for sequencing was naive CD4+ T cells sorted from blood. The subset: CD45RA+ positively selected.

In nucleotides, the CDR3 is TGTGCCAGCAGCCTAAACCCAACTAAAGACAGGGGCGGAGAGACCCAGTACTTC. It translates to CASSLNPTKDRGGETQYF. The J gene is TRBJ2-5, the V gene TRBV7-8; 8 bases line up with TRBD1. The CDR3 is 18 residues long. J was trimmed by 4 bases and V by 5 bases; bases with no gene match: 18. Germline CDR1 is SGHVS and CDR2 is FQNEAQ.